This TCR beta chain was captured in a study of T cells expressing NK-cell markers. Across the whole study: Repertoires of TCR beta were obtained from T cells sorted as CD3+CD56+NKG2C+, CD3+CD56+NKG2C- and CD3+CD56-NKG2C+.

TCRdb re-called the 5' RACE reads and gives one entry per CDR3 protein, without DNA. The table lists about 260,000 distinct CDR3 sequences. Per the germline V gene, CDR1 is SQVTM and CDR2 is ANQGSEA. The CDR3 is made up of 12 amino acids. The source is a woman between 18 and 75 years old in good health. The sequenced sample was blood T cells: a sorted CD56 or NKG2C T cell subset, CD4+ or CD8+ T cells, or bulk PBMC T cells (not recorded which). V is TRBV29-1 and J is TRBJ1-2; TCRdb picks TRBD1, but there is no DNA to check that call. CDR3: CSFNRGWDGYTF.